The rows below give T cell receptor beta chains drawn from one sample of a study of CD8+CD57+ T cells in acquired aplastic anemia. TCRdb redid the calling of the reads with MiXCR, one entry per CDR3 protein. The sample carries about 40,000 distinct CDR3 sequences, roughly three fifths recorded once. Sequences were obtained from sorted CD4+, CD8+, or CD8+CD57+ T cells (not recorded which) from PBMCs. The receptors originated from a human donor with aplastic anemia. CDR3s include the opening cysteine and the closing phenylalanine or tryptophan. A D gene is named only where the DNA matches it firmly. A clone size is listed for some rows: how often the clone was seen (once, few, many), or a class if it is expanded.

TRBJ2-1,.,many,TRBV6-4,TGTGCCAGCAGTGACTCCTACAATGAGCAGTTCTTC,CASSDSYNEQFF
TRBJ2-5,.,few,TRBV7-9,TGTGCCAGCAGCTCCGGAGAGACCCAGTACTTC,CASSSGETQYF
TRBJ1-1,.,.,TRBV7-9,TGTGCCAGTCGGAGTGGGAACACTAAAGCTTTCTTT,CASRSGNTKAFF
TRBJ2-7,.,.,TRBV7-6,TGTGCCAGCAGCTCCGGGACCGGTTACTCCGAGCAGTACTTC,CASSSGTGYSEQYF
TRBJ2-3,.,.,TRBV11-1,TGTGCCAGCAGCGGAGGGGCGGGACAACACACAGATACGCAGTATTTT,CASSGGAGQHTDTQYF
TRBJ2-3,.,.,TRBV7-2,TGTGCCAGCAGATCGGGTCGGGGCACAGATACGCAGTATTTT,CASRSGRGTDTQYF
TRBJ1-5,.,.,TRBV20-1,TGCAGCGCCGCGGCCGCTGGTCAGCCCCAGCATTTT,CSAAAAGQPQHF
TRBJ1-6,.,many,TRBV12-3/TRBV12-4,TGTGCCAGCAGTCTGAGGACTCCTAGCTCCTATAATTCACCCCTCCACTTT,CASSLRTPSSYNSPLHF
TRBJ2-2,.,many,TRBV19,TGTGCCAGTAGTATAAAAGGTCACACCGGGGAGCTGTTTTTT,CASSIKGHTGELFF
TRBJ2-5,.,.,TRBV24-1,TGTGCCACCAGTGATTTTGGCCCGGCGCAGGCATCTTTCGGGGAGACCCAGTACTTC,CATSDFGPAQASFGETQYF
TRBJ1-5,.,.,TRBV24-1,TGTGCCACTAAAGACAGGACGCACCTCAATCAGCCCCAGCATTTT,CATKDRTHLNQPQHF
TRBJ2-3,.,.,TRBV20-1,TGCAGTGCTAGTATCGGGGGACGCGCTGATACGCAGTATTTT,CSASIGGRADTQYF
TRBJ1-2,.,few,TRBV9,TGTGCCAGCAGCGAGGGGGTTGGCTACACCTTC,CASSEGVGYTF
TRBJ1-1,TRBD1,.,TRBV9,TGTGCCAGCAGCGTAAGACAAGGGACAGGGGGGTACGGCACTGAAGCTTTCTTT,CASSVRQGTGGYGTEAFF
TRBJ2-5,.,many,TRBV5-1,TGCGCCAGCAGCTTGGCGGGACCCCAAGAGACCCAGTACTTC,CASSLAGPQETQYF
TRBJ2-7,TRBD1,few,TRBV10-3,TGTGCCATCAACCCGGGACAGTTCGACGAGCAGTACTTC,CAINPGQFDEQYF
TRBJ1-2,.,.,TRBV20-1,TGCAGTGCTAGAGATGAGGGCAGCTATGGCTACACCTTC,CSARDEGSYGYTF
TRBJ2-3,.,.,TRBV20-1,TGCAGTGCCAAGACAGGAGCCACAGATACGCAGTATTTT,CSAKTGATDTQYF
TRBJ2-1,.,.,TRBV2,TGTGCCAGCAGCCAAGATGTGGGGGCTGGGGGTGAGCAGTTCTTC,CASSQDVGAGGEQFF
TRBJ1-1,.,.,TRBV10-2,TGCGCCAGCAGGCGCCCTACAACAGGATTCACTGAAGCTTTCTTT,CASRRPTTGFTEAFF
TRBJ1-2,TRBD1,many,TRBV7-9,TGTGCCAGCAGCTCGTCCCGGACAGGGGGCTTGAGATATGGCTACACCTTC,CASSSSRTGGLRYGYTF
TRBJ1-1,.,.,TRBV15,TGTGCCACCAGCAGCCAAGATGTGGGTGACACTGAAGCTTTCTTT,CATSSQDVGDTEAFF
TRBJ1-5,.,.,TRBV6-1,TGTGCCAGCAGGACCGGGGGAGTTGCCTATAGCAATCAGCCCCAGCATTTT,CASRTGGVAYSNQPQHF
TRBJ2-5,TRBD1,.,TRBV19,TGTGCCAGTCCTAAGGGACAGGGATTGCCAGAGACCCAGTACTTC,CASPKGQGLPETQYF
TRBJ1-3,.,many,TRBV7-6,TGTGCCAGCAGCTTAGAGGTTGGGGGGGTAGCTGGAAACACCATATATTTT,CASSLEVGGVAGNTIYF
TRBJ2-2,.,.,TRBV7-3,TGTGCCAGCAGCTTAACACAGAACACCGGGGAGCTGTTTTTT,CASSLTQNTGELFF
TRBJ2-3,TRBD1,.,TRBV13,TGTGCCAGCAGTCTGGGACAGGCCACAGATACGCAGTATTTT,CASSLGQATDTQYF
TRBJ1-2,TRBD1,.,TRBV7-2,TGTGCCTGCAGCACTACAGGGGCCTATGGCTACACCTTC,CACSTTGAYGYTF
TRBJ1-1,TRBD1,.,TRBV10-3,TGTGCCATCACCCAACAGGGGCCCCGCGCGTCCCAACCCGATGCTGAAGCTTTCTTT,CAITQQGPRASQPDAEAFF
TRBJ1-5,.,.,TRBV7-2,TGTGCCAGCAGCTTAGGGAATAGCAATCAGCCCCAGCATTTT,CASSLGNSNQPQHF
TRBJ1-1,TRBD1,.,TRBV5-1,TGCGCCAGCAGCTTGATAGGGGGCGCTGAAGCTTTCTTT,CASSLIGGAEAFF
TRBJ1-5,.,.,TRBV10-2,TGCGCCAGCAGTGTTGGTAGCAATCAGCCCCAGCATTTT,CASSVGSNQPQHF
TRBJ2-1,.,.,TRBV24-1,TGTGCCACCAGTGATCCAGACTCCAAAAGCTCCTACAATGAGCAGTTCTTC,CATSDPDSKSSYNEQFF
TRBJ1-1,.,many,TRBV11-2,TGTGCCAGCAGCTTTCCCCCTACCAGGGTGTTAGCTGAAGCTTTCTTT,CASSFPPTRVLAEAFF
TRBJ1-2,.,.,TRBV2,TGTGCCAGCAGTGAAAGTGAGAGGAGGGGCTACACCTTC,CASSESERRGYTF
TRBJ2-2,.,.,TRBV27,TGTGCCGGCAGTTTTTCTTACACCGGGGAGCTGTTTTTT,CAGSFSYTGELFF
TRBJ2-7,TRBD1,once,TRBV2,TGTGCCAGCAGTGTGTCCGGGACAGGGGACCACGAGCAGTACTTC,CASSVSGTGDHEQYF
TRBJ2-1,.,once,TRBV7-8,TGTGCCAGTAGTAGGGCGGGGAGCTCCTACAATGAGCAGTTCTTC,CASSRAGSSYNEQFF
TRBJ1-5,.,.,TRBV7-8,TGTGCCAGCAGCTTAGAGTTGTGGAGCCACAATCAGCCCCAGCATTTT,CASSLELWSHNQPQHF
TRBJ1-3,.,.,TRBV20-1,TGCAGTGCCAGCAGTTTGGGACGGATTGGAAACGCCATATATTTT,CSASSLGRIGNAIYF
TRBJ2-7,.,.,TRBV7-2,TGTGCCAGTAGTATACAGGGAAGCTACGAGCAGTACTTC,CASSIQGSYEQYF
TRBJ2-2,.,.,TRBV24-1,TGTGCCACCAGTGATACCGAGGGTAGGGAGCTGTTTTTT,CATSDTEGRELFF
TRBJ2-3,.,.,TRBV11-2,TGTGCCAGCAGCTTAGAAGTAAAGTCACGGTACCTCACTAGCACAGATACGCAGTATTTT,CASSLEVKSRYLTSTDTQYF
TRBJ2-5,TRBD2,once,TRBV29-1,TGCAGCGTGGCGGGGGCTAGCGGGCAAGAGACCCAGTACTTC,CSVAGASGQETQYF
TRBJ2-3,TRBD2,many,TRBV5-1,TGCGCCAGCAGCCCGAGACTAGCGGGGGGGCTGGGCACAGATACGCAGTATTTT,CASSPRLAGGLGTDTQYF
TRBJ2-1,TRBD2,.,TRBV7-8,TGTGCCAGCAGCTGGGGGACTAGCTCCCTCTCAGAGCAGTTCTTC,CASSWGTSSLSEQFF
TRBJ2-1,.,many,TRBV20-1,TGCAGTGCTCTCCCTTACTTTTCCTCCTACAATGAGCAGTTCTTC,CSALPYFSSYNEQFF